These 32 T cell receptor beta chains came from one sample sequenced in a study of OX40 agonist ivuxolimab in advanced cancers. Receptor amplification or capture employed the immunoSEQ multiplex PCR assay. TCRdb's version of the immuneACCESS table is confined to in-frame rearrangements and falls short of the full clone set. An unresolved V gene accounts for under half of the shortfall where checked; the remainder is of unknown origin. The sample table shows 75,000 to 100,000 clones, and around 90% are seen once. 0.71% of the sample is held by the ten biggest clonotypes. Sequenced material: CD4+ or CD8+ T cells sorted from blood, taken in a trial of the OX40 agonist ivuxolimab. The receptor source for this set is an adult with an advanced solid tumor such as melanoma, head and neck, liver or kidney cancer.

This chain joins TRBV4-2 and TRBJ2-2, with 11 positions matching TRBD2. Unmatched junction bases numbered 5, after V lost 3 bases and J lost 5 bases. The CDR3 length is 16 residues. Germline V CDR1 and CDR2: LGHNA, YNFKEQ. The CDR3 spells CASSQSTSGGTGELFF. CDR3 nucleotide sequence: TGTGCCAGCAGCCAGTCTACTAGCGGGGGTACCGGGGAGCTGTTTTTT.

CDR3: CASSFDLVGYTF. CDR3 bases: TGTGCCAGCAGCTTCGACCTGGTTGGCTACACCTTC. The gene calls are TRBV5-5 and TRBJ1-2, with D unresolved. From germline, CDR1 is SGHKS and CDR2 YYEKEE (reference sequence). The CDR3 extends over 12 amino acids. Trimming cost V 2 bases and J 7 bases, with 9 bases left between them. Using reference TRBV5-5 and TRBJ1-2 for the parts outside the CDR3, the full variable domain is DAGVTQSPTHLIKTRGQQVTLRCSPISGHKSVSWYQQVLGQGPQFIFQYYEKEERGRGNFPDRFSARQFPNYSSELNVNALLLGDSALYLCASSFDLVGYTFGSGTRLTVV.

This clone has a single count. This chain joins TRBV18 and TRBJ2-5; TRBD2 agrees at 11 bases. Germline V CDR1 and CDR2: KGHSH, LQKENI. V was pared by 2 bases and J by 5 bases, with 10 bases of the junction left unmatched. The CDR3 sequence is 17 residues long. Here the CDR3 DNA reads TGTGCCAGCTCACCAAGAAGTTTAGCGGGGGGGACGGAGACCCAGTACTTC. It translates to CASSPRSLAGGTETQYF.

In the case of this clone: The germline gene is not matched at one end of the junction; a read error may be the cause. CDR3 sequence: CASSGSETVNEKLFF. CDR3 bases: TGTGCCAGTTCGGGAAGCGAGACGGTGAATGAAAAGCTGTTTTTT. This chain connects TRBV19 to TRBJ1-4; D call uncertain. The CDR3 length is 15 residues. CDR1 LNHDA and CDR2 SQIVND come from the germline V gene (reference sequence).

This rearrangement joins TRBV15 to TRBJ2-5; TRBD1 agrees at 8 bases. The CDR3 runs to 15 residues. V lost 4 bases and J lost 5; bases outside the gene matches: 9. CDR1 is LNHNV and CDR2 is YYDKDF in the germline V gene (reference sequence). In nucleotides, the CDR3 is TGTGCCACCAGCATAGGACAGGGCCCTCGGGAGACCCAGTACTTC. Translation gives CATSIGQGPRETQYF.

Comments on this clone: The junction does not match germline at one end; this may be a read error. V and J are TRBV5-1 and TRBJ1-2; 7 bases agree with TRBD1. This CDR3 is built from 16 residues. Germline values: CDR1 SGHRS, CDR2 YFSETQ. In DNA, the CDR3 is TGCGCCAGCAGCTTGGCCGCTCAGACAGGGAACTTTGGCTACACCTTC. Protein: CASSLAAQTGNFGYTF.

V usage is TRBV7-2 and J usage is TRBJ2-6; no clear D gene. V was trimmed by 7 bases and J by 0 bases, leaving 13 bases between them. CDR1 SGHTA and CDR2 FQGNSA come from the germline V gene. The length of the CDR3 is 16 residues. The CDR3 sequence: CASTIGPSSGANVLTF. CDR3 bases: TGTGCCAGCACCATAGGGCCCAGCTCTGGGGCCAACGTCCTGACTTTC.

This rearrangement joins TRBV2 to TRBJ1-5; 7 nucleotides line up with TRBD1. The length of the CDR3 is 15 residues. V was clipped by 5 bases and J by 8 bases; unmatched bases: 12. Looked up from germline, CDR1 is SNHLY and CDR2 is FYNNEI. The CDR3 is CASSSGPTGIKPQHF. The CDR3 DNA reads TGTGCCAGCAGTTCGGGACCGACAGGGATAAAGCCCCAGCATTTT.

The CDR3 spells CASSPEGGYYGYTF. In nucleotides, the CDR3 is TGTGCCAGCAGTCCTGAAGGGGGTTACTATGGCTACACCTTC. The chain combines TRBV6-5 with TRBJ1-2; D is possibly TRBD1 (6 bases). Germline V gives CDR1 MNHEY, CDR2 SVGAGI. The CDR3 is made up of 14 amino acids. Trimming took off 5 bases at V and 3 bases at J, with 13 bases between the two ends.

The V and J genes are TRBV2 and TRBJ2-5, with 11 bases aligning to TRBD2. V gave up 8 bases and J gave up 4 bases; unmatched junction bases: 3. CDR1 is SNHLY and CDR2 is FYNNEI in the germline V gene. The CDR3 covers 13 residues. The DNA for the CDR3 is TGTGCCAGCGGAGGACTAGCGGGAGAGACCCAGTACTTC. As protein: CASGGLAGETQYF.

This clone appeared once. This chain joins TRBV15 and TRBJ2-3; 9 nucleotides line up with TRBD1. Trimming at V came to 5 bases and at J to 4 bases, leaving 10 bases not matched to a gene. This CDR3 has 16 residues. Germline V CDR1 and CDR2: LNHNV, YYDKDF (reference sequence). Written as DNA, the CDR3 is TGTGCCACCAGCTATAAGGGACAGGGACTTTCAGATACGCAGTATTTT. It translates to CATSYKGQGLSDTQYF.

The rearrangement links TRBV5-8 to TRBJ1-5; TRBD1 matches 10 bases. This CDR3 comprises 17 residues. V shed 0 bases, J shed 2 bases, and the junction held 5 bases outside the gene matches. Germline V gene sequence: CDR1 SGHTS, CDR2 YDEGEE. The CDR3 sequence is CASSLGQGARGNQPQHF. The CDR3 nucleotides are TGTGCCAGCAGCTTGGGACAGGGGGCTCGAGGCAATCAGCCCCAGCATTTT. Full variable domain (remainder filled in from reference TRBV5-8 and TRBJ1-5): EAGVTQSPTHLIKTRGQQATLRCSPISGHTSVYWYQQALGLGLQFLLWYDEGEERNRGNFPPRFSGRQFPNYSSELNVNALELEDSALYLCASSLGQGARGNQPQHFGDGTRLSIL.

The V call is TRBV2, the J call TRBJ1-2; the match to TRBD1 covers 8 bases. V dropped 4 bases and J dropped 7; count of bases not matched to a gene: 8. CDR3 length: 14 residues. Germline CDR1 reads SNHLY; CDR2 reads FYNNEI. CDR3 DNA sequence: TGTGCCAGCAGTGTCCTCGGACAGGGCCCTGGCTACACCTTC. Encoded protein: CASSVLGQGPGYTF. The complete variable domain, with remaining parts taken from reference TRBV2 and TRBJ1-2, reads EPEVTQTPSHQVTQMGQEVILRCVPISNHLYFYWYRQILGQKVEFLVSFYNNEISEKSEIFDDQFSVERPDGSNFTLKIRSTKLEDSAMYFCASSVLGQGPGYTFGSGTRLTVV.

Only a few counts were recorded for this clone. The V and J genes are TRBV18 and TRBJ1-2; a possible D gene is TRBD1 (6 bases). The length of the CDR3 is 15 residues. Germline loops: CDR1 KGHSH, CDR2 LQKENI. V dropped 1 base and J dropped 2 bases, with 11 bases sitting between them. The CDR3 nucleotides are TGTGCCAGCTCACCACGCCAGGGGCAAAACTATGGCTACACCTTC. This encodes CASSPRQGQNYGYTF.

This chain links TRBV7-9 with TRBJ1-2, with 12 bases matching TRBD1. Germline V CDR1 and CDR2: SEHNR, FQNEAQ (reference sequence). The V gene end was trimmed by 5 bases and the J gene end by 8 bases; junction bases not matched to a gene: 9. The CDR3 extends over 15 amino acids. The CDR3 DNA reads TGTGCCAGCAGCATCCAGGGACAGGGGGCGCACGGCTACACCTTC. Translating gives CASSIQGQGAHGYTF.

The V call is TRBV29-1, the J call TRBJ2-5, with a weak D call TRBD1 (5 bases). V lost 4 bases, J lost 7 bases, and 13 bases lay in between. CDR3 length: 12 amino acids. In germline, CDR1 is SQVTM, CDR2 ANQGSEA. CDR3 coding DNA: TGCAGCGTTGGCCCTAATGGGGCGACCCAGTACTTC. Translated, it gives CSVGPNGATQYF.

V gene TRBV9 combines with J gene TRBJ2-3; 11 positions match TRBD2. Germline CDR1 and CDR2: SGDLS and YYNGEE. The length of the CDR3 is 19 residues. J lost 1 base, V lost 4 bases, and 14 bases had no gene match. The CDR3 spells CASSSRGGTSGIGTDTQYF. The CDR3 DNA sequence: TGTGCCAGCAGCTCCCGGGGGGGGACTAGCGGCATTGGCACAGATACGCAGTATTTT.

The chain combines TRBV6-1 with TRBJ1-2; weak D call: TRBD1 (5 bases). CDR1 is MNHNS and CDR2 is SASEGT in the germline V gene. The length of the CDR3 is 15 residues. Deletions cut 0 bases from V and 5 bases from J, with 13 bases between. CDR3 DNA sequence: TGTGCCAGCAGTGAAGCGAAGGGGATTAGGTATGGCTACACCTTC. As protein: CASSEAKGIRYGYTF.

By share of the sample, this clone is medium-sized. The chain employs TRBV10-1 and TRBJ1-3, with TRBD1 identical over 8 bases. Germline lookup yields CDR1 WNHNN and CDR2 SYGVQD (reference sequence). Losses at the gene ends were 3 bases for V and 3 bases for J; bases not matched to a gene: 16. The CDR3 spans 19 residues. The CDR3 region has the DNA TGCGCCAGCAGTGAAACCCGGGACAGGATGCCTGGACTTGGAAACACCATATATTTT. The encoded protein is CASSETRDRMPGLGNTIYF.

The chain uses TRBV6-5 and TRBJ2-1, with D tentatively TRBD1 (6 bases). Between the trimmed V and J ends, which lost 3 bases and 4 bases, there was a span of 16 bases. Germline V lookup: CDR1 MNHEY, CDR2 SVGAGI. CDR3 size: 16 residues. Here the CDR3 DNA reads TGTGCCAGCAGTTATTACCCGGGGACAAATTACAATGAGCAGTTCTTC. Protein: CASSYYPGTNYNEQFF.

Only one count was recorded for this clone. CDR3 sequence (DNA): TGTGCCAGCGGACAGGGCACTAACTATGGCTACACCTTC. Its protein product is CASGQGTNYGYTF. The chain recombines TRBV7-8 with TRBJ1-2, with 8 nucleotides matching TRBD1. Germline lookup yields CDR1 SGHVS and CDR2 FQNEAQ. This CDR3 region has 13 residues. V was clipped by 8 bases and J by 0 bases; unmatched bases: 2.

The rearrangement uses TRBV21-1 and TRBJ1-2. TRBV21-1 is described as a pseudogene. CDR3 size: 13 residues. CDR3 DNA: TGTGCCAGCGGGCAGGGACTAAACTATGGCTACACCTTC. It translates to CASGQGLNYGYTF.

The rearrangement uses TRBV6-6 and TRBJ2-7; D remains ambiguous. Germline assignment: CDR1 MNHNY and CDR2 SVGAGI (reference sequence). V was shortened by 5 bases and J by 7 bases, with 24 bases between the two germline ends. The CDR3 is 16 amino acids. The CDR3 here is CASSTWGKETMGEQYF. The CDR3 DNA is TGTGCCAGCAGTACCTGGGGTAAAGAGACAATGGGGGAGCAGTACTTC.

The chain employs TRBV5-1 and TRBJ2-3; tentative D call: TRBD2 (6 bases). The CDR3 runs 16 residues. Germline lookup yields CDR1 SGHRS and CDR2 YFSETQ. The V end was cut by 3 bases, the J end by 2 bases, with 16 bases between. CDR3 nucleotide sequence: TGCGCCAGCAGCTCGGCCGGGGGTTCCTACACAGATACGCAGTATTTT. This codes for CASSSAGGSYTDTQYF.

The gene calls are TRBV5-4 and TRBJ2-3, with a weak D call TRBD2 (5 bases). The CDR3 totals 14 residues. V shed 4 bases and J shed 0 bases, with 9 bases lying between them. Germline V gene data show CDR1 as SGHNT and CDR2 as YYREEE (reference sequence). CDR3: CASSASGSTDTQYF. The CDR3 coding sequence is TGTGCCAGCAGCGCGAGCGGTAGCACAGATACGCAGTATTTT.

This clone was picked up one time. V gene TRBV5-1 combines with J gene TRBJ1-5, with D hard to call. With 4 bases removed from V and 7 bases from J, the gap between germline ends came to 12 bases. The CDR3 consists of 13 residues. Per the germline V gene, CDR1 is SGHRS and CDR2 is YFSETQ. CDR3 sequence reads: CASSPEGSQPQHF. CDR3 nucleotide sequence: TGCGCCAGCAGCCCCGAAGGAAGCCAGCCCCAGCATTTT.

This clone was seen once. The CDR3 loop reads CASSGDSSGELFF. As DNA, the CDR3 is TGTGCCAGCAGCGGAGACTCTTCGGGGGAGCTGTTTTTT. The J gene is TRBJ2-2, the V gene TRBV13; D gene uncertain. The CDR3 covers 13 residues. Germline V gene data show CDR1 as PRHDT and CDR2 as FYEKMQ (reference sequence). V was pared by 5 bases and J by 8 bases, with 12 bases between.

The rearrangement uses TRBV6-6 and TRBJ1-5, with a weak D call TRBD1 (6 bases). CDR3 length equals 13 residues. Germline assignment: CDR1 MNHNY and CDR2 SVGAGI (reference sequence). Trimming left V 7 bases short and J 3 bases short, with 10 bases between. The CDR3 sequence: CASISGDNQPQHF. Written as DNA, the CDR3 is TGTGCCAGCATTTCAGGGGACAATCAGCCCCAGCATTTT.

The chain carries TRBV7-2 and TRBJ2-7, with 8 bases matching TRBD1. After removal of 0 bases from V and 4 bases from J, the junction contained 5 bases not matched to a gene. The CDR3 runs 15 residues. Germline V CDR1 and CDR2: SGHTA, FQGNSA. The CDR3 is CASSLAGRGPYEQYF. The CDR3, as DNA: TGTGCCAGCAGCTTAGCCGGCAGGGGGCCTTACGAGCAGTACTTC.

The genes are TRBV4-2 and TRBJ2-7; D is ambiguous. Trimming took off 3 bases at V and 4 bases at J, with 7 bases between the two ends. Germline loops: CDR1 LGHNA, CDR2 YNFKEQ. This CDR3 is 12 amino acids long. The CDR3 DNA follows: TGTGCCAGCAGCCAGGCGATGTACGAGCAGTACTTC. This sequence encodes CASSQAMYEQYF.

The gene calls are TRBV7-9 and TRBJ2-1, with 9 positions matching TRBD1. Trimming at V came to 0 bases and at J to 3 bases, leaving 6 bases not matched to a gene. Per the germline V gene, CDR1 is SEHNR and CDR2 is FQNEAQ (reference sequence). The CDR3 has 17 residues. CDR3 sequence reads: CASSLAMGQGIYNEQFF. The CDR3 bases are TGTGCCAGCAGCTTAGCAATGGGACAGGGAATCTACAATGAGCAGTTCTTC. Based on the CDR3 plus reference TRBV7-9 and TRBJ2-1, the full variable domain is DTGVSQNPRHKITKRGQNVTFRCDPISEHNRLYWYRQTLGQGPEFLTYFQNEAQLEKSRLLSDRFSAERPKGSFSTLEIQRTEQGDSAMYLCASSLAMGQGIYNEQFFGPGTRLTVL.

This clone was observed once. The chain recombines TRBV27 with TRBJ2-3; the D gene is possibly TRBD1 (6 bases). This CDR3 is built from 14 residues. The V gene lost 2 bases and the J gene lost 1 base, with 7 bases spanning the gap. CDR1 and CDR2 from the germline V gene are MNHEY and SMNVEV (reference sequence). The DNA of the CDR3 is TGTGCCAGCAGTTTACCAGGGGGCACAGATACGCAGTATTTT. Translation gives CASSLPGGTDTQYF.